One sample yielded the 5 T cell receptor beta chains listed below, sequenced in a study of T cells after yellow fever vaccination. TCRdb re-called the 5' RACE reads through MiXCR, storing one row per CDR3 protein. The sample records more than 65,000 distinct CDR3 sequences, roughly 15% being singletons. Sequenced here: CD8+ T cells not binding an NS4B(214-222) dextramer, sorted from PBMCs, sampled roughly 20 days after the first yellow fever vaccination. These receptors originate from a man between 18 and 29 years old who received the YFV17D yellow fever vaccine.

V is TRBV5-6 and J is TRBJ1-1, with 7 bases that match TRBD1. J gave up 5 bases and V 4 bases, and 8 bases lay outside the gene matches. Germline V gene data show CDR1 as SGHDT and CDR2 as YYEEEE. The CDR3 is 14 amino acids. CDR3 sequence (DNA): TGTGCCAGCAGCGACACAGGGGTGGGTACTGAAGCTTTCTTT. Protein: CASSDTGVGTEAFF.

This clonotype was observed a handful of times. Mismatch with germline at one junction end may stem from a read error. V gene TRBV7-7 combines with J gene TRBJ2-5; the D gene could be TRBD1 or TRBD2 (6 bases each). This CDR3 is built from 15 residues. The V gene's germline CDR1 is SSHAT and CDR2 FNYEAQ (reference sequence). The CDR3 loop is CASSLTGAPQETQYF. Here the CDR3 DNA reads TGTGCTAGCAGCTTAACGGGGGCTCCCCAAGAGACCCAGTACTTC.

V usage is TRBV27 and J usage is TRBJ2-7; a weak D match, TRBD1 (6 bases). This CDR3 spans 13 amino acids. V lost 4 bases and J 10 bases, leaving 17 bases between the germline ends. The V gene's germline CDR1 is MNHEY and CDR2 SMNVEV (reference sequence). CDR3 coding DNA: TGTGCCAGCAGTTCCGGACAGTTCGGTGAACAGTACGTC. It yields the protein CASSSGQFGEQYV.

This clonotype was found a few times. The V gene is TRBV4-3, the J gene TRBJ2-2; no reliable D call. This CDR3 has 13 residues. The germline V and J ends were trimmed by 3 bases and 10 bases, with 12 bases remaining between them. Germline V gene sequence: CDR1 LGHNA, CDR2 YSLEER. The CDR3 DNA is TGCGCCAGCAGCCAGGACGACACGCTGGAGCTGTTTTTT. It translates to CASSQDDTLELFF.

This clonotype occurred a few times. CDR3 sequence: CASMGVLTYEQYV. Written as DNA, the CDR3 is TGTGCCAGCATGGGGGTCCTAACCTACGAGCAGTACGTC. V usage is TRBV2 and J usage is TRBJ2-7; tentatively, D is TRBD1 or TRBD2 (5 bases each). The V end lost 7 bases, the J end lost 2 bases, and 12 bases lay between the germline ends. The CDR3 has 13 amino acids. Germline lookup yields CDR1 SNHLY and CDR2 FYNNEI.